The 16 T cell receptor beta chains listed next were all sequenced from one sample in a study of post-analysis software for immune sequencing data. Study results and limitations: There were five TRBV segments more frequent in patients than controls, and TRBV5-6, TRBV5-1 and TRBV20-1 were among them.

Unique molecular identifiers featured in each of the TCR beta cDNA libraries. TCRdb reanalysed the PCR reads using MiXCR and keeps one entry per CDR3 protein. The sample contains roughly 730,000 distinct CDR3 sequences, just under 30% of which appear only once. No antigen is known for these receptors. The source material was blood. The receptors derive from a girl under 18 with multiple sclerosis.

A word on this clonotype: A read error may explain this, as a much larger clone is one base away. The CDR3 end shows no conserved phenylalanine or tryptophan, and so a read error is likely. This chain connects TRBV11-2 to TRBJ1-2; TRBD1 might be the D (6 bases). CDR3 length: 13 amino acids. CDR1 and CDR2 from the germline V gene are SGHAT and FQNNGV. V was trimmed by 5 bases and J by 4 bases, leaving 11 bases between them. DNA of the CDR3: TGTGCCAGCAGCCACGGACAGTCCTATGGCTACACCGTC. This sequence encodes CASSHGQSYGYTV.

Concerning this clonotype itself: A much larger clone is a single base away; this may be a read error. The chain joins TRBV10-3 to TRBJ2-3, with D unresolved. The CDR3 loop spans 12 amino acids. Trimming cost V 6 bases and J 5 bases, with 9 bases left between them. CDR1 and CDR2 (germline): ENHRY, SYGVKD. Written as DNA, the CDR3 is TGTGCCATCAGAGGAATGAAAGATACGCAGTATTTT. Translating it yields CAIRGMKDTQYF.

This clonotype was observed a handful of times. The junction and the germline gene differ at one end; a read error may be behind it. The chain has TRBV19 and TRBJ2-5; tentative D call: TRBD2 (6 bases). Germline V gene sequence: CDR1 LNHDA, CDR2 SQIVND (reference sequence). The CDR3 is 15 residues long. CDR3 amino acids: CAGSPGGSGQETQYF. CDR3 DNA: TGTGCCGGTAGTCCCGGTGGTAGCGGCCAAGAGACCCAGTACTTC.

The CDR3 region has the DNA TGTGCCAGCAAGATGGCTCCCCCCGGGCTGGATACGCAGTATTTT. Protein sequence: CASKMAPPGLDTQYF. V is TRBV2 and J is TRBJ2-3; D is unclear. Trimming took 7 bases from V and 6 from J, leaving 20 bases between them. This CDR3 has 15 residues. The germline gives CDR1 SNHLY, CDR2 FYNNEI.

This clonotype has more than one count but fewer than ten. The CDR3 DNA follows: TGTGCCAGCAGGCAGGGGGGGGGCTACGAGCAGTACTTC. Amino acid sequence: CASRQGGGYEQYF. The rearrangement links TRBV12-3 or TRBV12-4 to TRBJ2-7, with D tentatively TRBD1 or TRBD2 (7 bases each). This CDR3 has 13 amino acids. The V gene lost 6 bases and the J gene lost 3 bases, with 12 bases spanning the gap.

This CDR3 is CATSDSGLADEQYF. CDR3 coding DNA: TGTGCCACCAGTGATTCAGGACTAGCGGACGAGCAGTACTTC. The gene calls are TRBV24-1 and TRBJ2-7, with 10 bases identical to TRBD2. The CDR3 consists of 14 residues. V was pared by 2 bases and J by 5 bases, with 2 bases of the junction left unmatched. CDR1 KGHDR and CDR2 SFDVKD come from the germline V gene.

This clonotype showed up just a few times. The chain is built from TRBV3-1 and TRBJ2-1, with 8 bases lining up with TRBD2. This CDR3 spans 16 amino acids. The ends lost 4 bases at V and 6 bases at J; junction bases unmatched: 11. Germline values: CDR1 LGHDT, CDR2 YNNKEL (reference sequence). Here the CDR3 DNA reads TGTGCCAGCAGCCCCTTGAGTAGCGGGGTGGGCAATGAGCAGTTCTTC. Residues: CASSPLSSGVGNEQFF.

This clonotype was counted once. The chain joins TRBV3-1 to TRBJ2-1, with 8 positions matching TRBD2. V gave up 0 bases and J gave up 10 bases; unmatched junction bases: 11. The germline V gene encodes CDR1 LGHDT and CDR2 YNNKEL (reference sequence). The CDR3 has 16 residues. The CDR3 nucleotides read TGTGCCAGCAGCCAAGATCCTCTCAGCGGGAGTCGGGAGCAGTTCTTC. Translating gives CASSQDPLSGSREQFF.

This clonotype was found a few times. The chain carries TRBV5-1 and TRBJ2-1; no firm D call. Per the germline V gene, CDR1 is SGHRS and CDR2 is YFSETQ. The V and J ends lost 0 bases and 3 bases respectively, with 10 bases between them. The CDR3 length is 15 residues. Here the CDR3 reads CASSLASGVYNEQFF. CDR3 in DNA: TGCGCCAGCAGCTTGGCAAGTGGGGTCTACAATGAGCAGTTCTTC.

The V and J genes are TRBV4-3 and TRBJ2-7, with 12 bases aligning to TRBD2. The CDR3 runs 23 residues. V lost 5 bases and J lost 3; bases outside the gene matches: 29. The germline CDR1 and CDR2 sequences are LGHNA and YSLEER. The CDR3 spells CASSSQYPGTYFTSGRRNYEQYF. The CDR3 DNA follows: TGCGCCAGCAGCTCCCAATACCCAGGGACCTATTTTACTAGCGGGAGGCGAAACTACGAGCAGTACTTC.

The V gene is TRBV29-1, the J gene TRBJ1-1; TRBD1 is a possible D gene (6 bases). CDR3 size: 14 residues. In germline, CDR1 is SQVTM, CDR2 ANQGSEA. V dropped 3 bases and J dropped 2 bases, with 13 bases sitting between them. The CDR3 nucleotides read TGCAGCGTTGAGATCACAGGGTCTAACACTGAAGCTTTCTTT. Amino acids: CSVEITGSNTEAFF.

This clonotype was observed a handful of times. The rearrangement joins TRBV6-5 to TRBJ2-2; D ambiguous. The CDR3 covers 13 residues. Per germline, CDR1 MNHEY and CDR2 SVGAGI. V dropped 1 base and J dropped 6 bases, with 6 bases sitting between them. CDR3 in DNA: TGTGCCAGCAGTTACTTTGTTGCCGGGGAGCTGTTTTTT. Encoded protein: CASSYFVAGELFF.

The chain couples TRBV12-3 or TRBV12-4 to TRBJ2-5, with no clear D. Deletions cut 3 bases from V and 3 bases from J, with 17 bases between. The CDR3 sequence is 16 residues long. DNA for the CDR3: TGTGCCAGCAGTTTGGGTCTTTCCACGCCCAAAGAGACCCAGTACTTC. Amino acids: CASSLGLSTPKETQYF.

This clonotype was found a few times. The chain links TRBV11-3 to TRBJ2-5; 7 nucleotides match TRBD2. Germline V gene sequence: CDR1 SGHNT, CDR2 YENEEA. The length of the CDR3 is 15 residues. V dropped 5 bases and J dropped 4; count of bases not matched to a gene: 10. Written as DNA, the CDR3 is TGTGCCAGCAGCCCCGGGGAGGGGACGATAGAGACCCAGTACTTC. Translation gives CASSPGEGTIETQYF.

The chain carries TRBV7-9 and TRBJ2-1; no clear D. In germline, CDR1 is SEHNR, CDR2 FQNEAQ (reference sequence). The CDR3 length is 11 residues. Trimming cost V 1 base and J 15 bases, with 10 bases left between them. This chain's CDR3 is CASSLVTWPFF. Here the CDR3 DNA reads TGTGCCAGCAGCTTAGTCACATGGCCGTTCTTC.

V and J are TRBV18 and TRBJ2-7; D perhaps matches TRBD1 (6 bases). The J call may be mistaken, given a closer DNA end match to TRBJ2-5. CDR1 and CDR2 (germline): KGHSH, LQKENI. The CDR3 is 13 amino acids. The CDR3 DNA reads TGTGCCAGCTCACCAACAGGGAGCGGGACCCAGTACTTC. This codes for CASSPTGSGTQYF.